The rows below give T cell receptor beta chains drawn from one sample of a study of shared clonotypes between healthy human individuals. Clones were read by immunoSEQ multiplex PCR, and TCRdb kept only the in-frame ones, dropping some. The sample holds about 650,000 clones, around 95% seen once. The sequenced material came from naive CD8+ T cells sorted from blood. Receptor source: a young woman in good health. Both conserved end residues are trimmed from each CDR3. Each record gives: J gene, V gene, CDR3 protein.

>TRBJ1-2|TRBV27
ASSGDRGHGYT
>TRBJ2-6|TRBV2
ASSDITSSGANVLT
>TRBJ2-5|TRBV4-2
ASSQGQGGGETQY
>TRBJ2-7|TRBV4-2
ASSQGITSGTYEQY
>TRBJ1-4|TRBV15
ATSRVETGDEKLF
>TRBJ1-1|TRBV2
ASSESRVSAMNTEAF
>TRBJ2-3|TRBV10-3
AISEGGDGTDTQY
>TRBJ2-7|TRBV2
ASSPPGNGFEQY
>TRBJ2-7|TRBV7-9
ASSGLAGEFPPEQY
>TRBJ1-5|TRBV28
ASTQEGVRRNQPQH
>TRBJ2-1|TRBV1
TSSPSAKRGCNEQF
>TRBJ1-1|TRBV4-1
ASSPPLGEMNTEAF
>TRBJ2-1|TRBV6-5
ASRMTSGRYNEQF
>TRBJ2-3|TRBV2
ASPGTDTQY
>TRBJ2-5|TRBV11-2
ASSLAATHEQY
>TRBJ1-2|TRBV4-1
ASSQDRGTEYDGYT
>TRBJ1-1|TRBV19
ASRSGLHTEAF
>TRBJ2-2|TRBV5-8
ASSLVQREYTGELF
>TRBJ1-3|TRBV5-1
ASSLDQGLGNTIY
>TRBJ1-1|TRBV19
ASSIFELTGSNTEAF
>TRBJ1-5|TRBV27
ATGVDHNQPQH
>TRBJ2-7|TRBV6-1
ASSEGGTGGSYEQY
>TRBJ1-2|TRBV4-1
ASSQGTGLNYGYT
>TRBJ2-3|TRBV7-9
ASTLGDTQY
>TRBJ2-1|TRBV7-8
ASSLGAGHNEQF
>TRBJ2-5|TRBV5-4
ASSLVAEETQY
>TRBJ1-2|TRBV5-4
ASSPRQGNYGYT
>TRBJ1-5|TRBV2
ASSDFTGTGKGDQPQH
>TRBJ2-7|TRBV10-1
ASSDSRVHEQY
>TRBJ2-1|TRBV7-9
ASSWGGGDNEQF
>TRBJ1-1|TRBV5-3
ARSLAGDSLFEAF
>TRBJ2-1|TRBV28
ASIPGAGNEQF
>TRBJ2-7|TRBV4-1
ASSQQGASSYEQY
>TRBJ2-1|TRBV4-1
ASNQEVNGKSSYNEQF
>TRBJ2-2|TRBV11-2
ASSLYRVPGELF
>TRBJ1-2|TRBV5-6
ASSSPGTEYGYT
>TRBJ2-1|TRBV19
AADAGTGGNEQF
>TRBJ2-3|TRBV4-1
ASSQEEDRGGPTDTQY
>TRBJ2-2|TRBV27
ASSLTPARDAGELF
>TRBJ2-1|TRBV6-1
ASTERGTGEQF
>TRBJ2-3|TRBV7-9
ASSRATGVGDTQY
>TRBJ2-7|TRBV6-1
ASTDRLAFYEQY
>TRBJ2-5|TRBV27
ASSSRQGRGETQY
>TRBJ1-2|TRBV5-6
ASSLESTYYGYT
>TRBJ1-4|TRBV5-8
ASSLEGRWTGIRLDEKLF
>TRBJ2-7|TRBV14
ASSQGWDSSYEQY
>TRBJ2-5|TRBV21-1
ASSKLLLEY
>TRBJ2-7|TRBV7-5
VRRPGKGQY
>TRBJ1-1|TRBV28
ASSSPRDTEAF
>TRBJ2-7|TRBV7-9
ASSLGARYEQY
>TRBJ2-4|TRBV28
ASSFWGEGAKNIQY
>TRBJ2-7|TRBV7-9
ASSQIYEQY
>TRBJ2-7|TRBV29-1
SVVSTHNPYEQY
>TRBJ2-7|TRBV5-6
ASSEDSFYEQY
>TRBJ2-5|TRBV11-1
ASSLGLGEGRGETQY
>TRBJ1-2|TRBV11-2
ASSLDSRRRGYT
>TRBJ2-1|TRBV15
ATSPSGTYNEQF
>TRBJ2-7|TRBV30
AWSVSGSREQY
>TRBJ1-2|TRBV21-1
ASSIQETKGYT